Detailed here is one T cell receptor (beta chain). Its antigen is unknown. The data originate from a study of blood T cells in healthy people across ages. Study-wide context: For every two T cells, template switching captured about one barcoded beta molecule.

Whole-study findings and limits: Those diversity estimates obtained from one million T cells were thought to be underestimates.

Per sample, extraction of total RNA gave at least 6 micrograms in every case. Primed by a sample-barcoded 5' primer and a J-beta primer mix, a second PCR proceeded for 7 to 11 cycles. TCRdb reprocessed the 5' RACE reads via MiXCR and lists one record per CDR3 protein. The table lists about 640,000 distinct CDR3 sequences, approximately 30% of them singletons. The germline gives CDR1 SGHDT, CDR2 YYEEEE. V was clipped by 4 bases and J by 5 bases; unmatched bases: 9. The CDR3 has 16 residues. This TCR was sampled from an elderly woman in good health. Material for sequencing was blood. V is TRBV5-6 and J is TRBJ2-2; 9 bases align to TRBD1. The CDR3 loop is CASSRYRDRVTGELFF. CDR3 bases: TGTGCCAGCAGCCGATACCGGGACAGGGTGACCGGGGAGCTGTTTTTT.